One and the same sample provided the 12 T cell receptor beta chains below, sequenced in a study of cytomegalovirus exposure and HLA in healthy donors. Primers: 60 Vbeta forward and 13 Jbeta reverse. Method: immunoSEQ multiplex PCR; TCRdb's copy keeps in-frame clones and lacks some. The table lists approximately 130,000 clones, 60% to 85% of them singletons. The source material was PBMCs. Receptor source: a man aged 25 to 40 in good health and CMV-seronegative.

This clone occurred a few times. The chain combines TRBV14 with TRBJ2-7; possibly TRBD1 for D (6 bases). From germline, CDR1 is SGHDN and CDR2 FVKESK. The CDR3 covers 13 residues. Trimming cost V 6 bases and J 6 bases, with 15 bases left between them. CDR3 in DNA: TGTGCCAGCAGTCGCCTAGGGGGTAGCGAGCAGTACTTC. Its translation is CASSRLGGSEQYF.

This clone was seen once. V and J are TRBV10-3 and TRBJ1-1, with 7 bases fitting TRBD1. Germline CDR1 is ENHRY and CDR2 is SYGVKD. V lost 6 bases to trimming and J lost 0 bases; unmatched junction nucleotides: 7. The CDR3 has 15 amino acids. CDR3 DNA: TGTGCCATCAGCAGACAGGGAGGAGTGAACACTGAAGCTTTCTTT. Amino acids: CAISRQGGVNTEAFF.

This chain links TRBV29-1 with TRBJ2-5; tentative D call: TRBD2 (6 bases). This CDR3 has 13 residues. Trimming cost V 2 bases and J 2 bases, with 9 bases left between them. Germline V gene lookup returns CDR1 SQVTM and CDR2 ANQGSEA. The CDR3 loop reads CSVEYGRQETQYF. The CDR3 bases are TGCAGCGTTGAATACGGGAGACAAGAGACCCAGTACTTC.

This clone was counted a few times. The gene calls are TRBV10-3 and TRBJ1-3; TRBD1 is a possible D gene (6 bases). The CDR3 has 16 amino acids. Germline CDR1 is ENHRY and CDR2 is SYGVKD. V lost 8 bases and J lost 0, with 17 bases in between. CDR3 region: CAIVATGSHSGNTIYF. In DNA, the CDR3 is TGTGCCATCGTGGCGACAGGTTCTCACTCTGGAAACACCATATATTTT.

The table lists this clone with a few counts. The chain employs TRBV10-2 and TRBJ2-1; 16 nucleotides align to TRBD2. CDR1 WSHSY and CDR2 SAAADI come from the germline V gene. This CDR3 comprises 18 residues. Trimming cost V 6 bases and J 1 base; bases outside gene matches: 6. For the CDR3, the DNA is TGCGCCAGCAGGGGGACTAGCGGGGGGGAAGGGTCCTACAATGAGCAGTTCTTC. Its translation: CASRGTSGGEGSYNEQFF.

The gene calls are TRBV7-2 and TRBJ1-6; 7 nucleotides align to TRBD1. Looked up from germline, CDR1 is SGHTA and CDR2 is FQGNSA. Germline trimming cut 0 bases from V and 1 base from J; bases unmatched to any gene: 6. This CDR3 region has 18 residues. CDR3 nucleotides: TGTGCCAGCAGCTTAGCCCGGACAGGAGAGTCCTATAATTCACCCCTCCACTTT. This encodes CASSLARTGESYNSPLHF.

The genes are TRBV6-5 and TRBJ1-1; the D gene is possibly TRBD1 (5 bases). The V end was cut by 8 bases, the J end by 0 bases, with 10 bases between. The CDR3 runs to 13 residues. CDR1 MNHEY and CDR2 SVGAGI come from the germline V gene. Here the CDR3 DNA reads TGTGCCAGCGGGACTTTTATGAACACTGAAGCTTTCTTT. This sequence encodes CASGTFMNTEAFF.

The rearrangement uses TRBV28 and TRBJ2-6; unclear D gene. CDR3 length: 15 residues. Germline loops: CDR1 MDHEN, CDR2 SYDVKM. Trimming left V 0 bases short and J 0 bases short, with 3 bases between. The CDR3 DNA reads as TGTGCCAGCAGTTTATGGAGCTCTGGGGCCAACGTCCTGACTTTC. Encoded protein: CASSLWSSGANVLTF.

The chain is built from TRBV5-8 and TRBJ2-3; 10 bases match TRBD2. J was trimmed by 2 bases and V by 0 bases; bases with no gene match: 3. Germline CDR1 is SGHTS and CDR2 is YDEGEE. The CDR3 is made up of 16 amino acids. The CDR3 DNA sequence: TGTGCCAGCAGCTTGGAGCTAGCGGGAGCCACAGATACGCAGTATTTT. It is translated as CASSLELAGATDTQYF.

J is TRBJ2-7 and V is TRBV11-2, with 8 bases that match TRBD1. The V segment lost 4 bases and the J segment 4 bases; nucleotides outside the gene matches: 6. Germline V CDR1 and CDR2: SGHAT, FQNNGV. The CDR3 contains 14 residues. The CDR3: CASSSGQGKYEQYF. CDR3 nucleotide sequence: TGTGCCAGCAGCTCCGGACAGGGAAAATACGAGCAGTACTTC. Filled out from reference TRBV11-2 and TRBJ2-7, the complete variable domain reads EAGVAQSPRYKIIEKRQSVAFWCNPISGHATLYWYQQILGQGPKLLIQFQNNGVVDDSQLPKDRFSAERLKGVDSTLKIQPAKLEDSAVYLCASSSGQGKYEQYFGPGTRLTVT.

The gene calls are TRBV7-9 and TRBJ2-1; D possibly corresponds to TRBD2 (5 bases). V was clipped by 2 bases and J by 0 bases, with 5 bases between them. CDR1 SEHNR and CDR2 FQNEAQ come from the germline V gene (reference sequence). This CDR3 comprises 14 residues. The chain's CDR3 is CASSLTSSYNEQFF. In DNA, the CDR3 is TGTGCCAGCAGCTTAACTAGCTCCTACAATGAGCAGTTCTTC.

The chain couples TRBV2 to TRBJ1-1, with TRBD1 matching 10 bases. Unmatched junction bases numbered 14, after V lost 9 bases and J lost 10 bases. CDR1 and CDR2 from the germline V gene are SNHLY and FYNNEI. The CDR3 consists of 14 residues. The CDR3 spells CARGQGTGVLVAFF. DNA for the CDR3: TGTGCCAGGGGCCAAGGGACAGGGGTTTTAGTAGCTTTCTTT. Complete variable domain (other parts from reference TRBV2 and TRBJ1-1): EPEVTQTPSHQVTQMGQEVILRCVPISNHLYFYWYRQILGQKVEFLVSFYNNEISEKSEIFDDQFSVERPDGSNFTLKIRSTKLEDSAMYFCARGQGTGVLVAFFGQGTRLTVV.